The rows below give T cell receptor beta chains drawn from one sample of a study of blood T cell repertoires in COVID-19. Libraries were prepared by immunoSEQ multiplex PCR; TCRdb keeps only in-frame clonotypes and omits some of them. This table has about 51,000 clones, around 85% appearing once. What was sequenced was peripheral blood. These receptors originate from a man aged 45-65 years with acute or convalescent COVID-19. Each CDR3 is given with its conserved first and last residue. Each record gives: V gene, D gene, clone size, J gene, CDR3 DNA, CDR3 protein. D genes are given only for firm matches. Only some rows state a clone size, as once, few, many or a class for expanded clones.

V gene: TRBV7-2
D gene: NA
clone size: NA
J gene: TRBJ2-5
CDR3 DNA: TGTGCCAGCAGCCGCGAGCGGCTCCAAGAGACCCAGTACTTC
CDR3 protein: CASSRERLQETQYF

V gene: TRBV18
D gene: TRBD1
clone size: NA
J gene: TRBJ1-3
CDR3 DNA: TGTGCCAGCTCCCCAGGGACAGGGCGGCTCGGAAACACCATATATTTT
CDR3 protein: CASSPGTGRLGNTIYF

V gene: TRBV18
D gene: NA
clone size: NA
J gene: TRBJ2-5
CDR3 DNA: TGTGCCAGCTCACCCCTGGGGCTTAAAGAGACCCAGTACTTC
CDR3 protein: CASSPLGLKETQYF

V gene: TRBV5-1
D gene: TRBD2
clone size: NA
J gene: TRBJ2-3
CDR3 DNA: TGCGCCAGCAGCTTAACCTTGAGCGGGAGGGCCAGAGATACGCAGTATTTT
CDR3 protein: CASSLTLSGRARDTQYF

V gene: TRBV27
D gene: NA
clone size: NA
J gene: TRBJ2-2
CDR3 DNA: TGTGCCAGCAGTTCGCTATATAGGGGCTCCGGGGAGCTGTTTTTT
CDR3 protein: CASSSLYRGSGELFF

V gene: TRBV7-6
D gene: TRBD1
clone size: NA
J gene: TRBJ2-3
CDR3 DNA: TGTGCCAGCAGCTTGGCGACAGGGAGCACAGATACGCAGTATTTT
CDR3 protein: CASSLATGSTDTQYF

V gene: TRBV4-2
D gene: TRBD2
clone size: NA
J gene: TRBJ2-1
CDR3 DNA: TGTGCCAGCAGCCAAGGGCTGACTAGCGGGGACAATGAGCAGTTCTTC
CDR3 protein: CASSQGLTSGDNEQFF

V gene: TRBV3-1/TRBV3-2
D gene: NA
clone size: NA
J gene: TRBJ1-2
CDR3 DNA: TGTGCCAGCAGCGCCCGGCGGGACTATGGCTACACCTTC
CDR3 protein: CASSARRDYGYTF

V gene: TRBV27
D gene: NA
clone size: NA
J gene: TRBJ2-1
CDR3 DNA: TGTGCCAGCAGTTTCTCCAGGGGCAATGAGCAGTTCTTC
CDR3 protein: CASSFSRGNEQFF

V gene: TRBV4-1
D gene: TRBD2
clone size: NA
J gene: TRBJ2-7
CDR3 DNA: TGCGCCAGCAGCCAGCTAAGCGGAGCTAGCGGCGAGCAGTACTTC
CDR3 protein: CASSQLSGASGEQYF

V gene: TRBV30
D gene: NA
clone size: once
J gene: TRBJ1-4
CDR3 DNA: TGTGCCTGGAGTACTACGGAGGGGGAAAAACTGTTTTTT
CDR3 protein: CAWSTTEGEKLFF

V gene: TRBV5-1
D gene: NA
clone size: NA
J gene: TRBJ2-5
CDR3 DNA: TGCGCCAGCAGCCTGACAGTCACGCAAGAGACCCAGTACTTC
CDR3 protein: CASSLTVTQETQYF

V gene: TRBV7-9
D gene: TRBD2
clone size: NA
J gene: TRBJ2-3
CDR3 DNA: TGTGCCAGCAGCTTAGCACTAGCGGGAGATACGCAGTATTTT
CDR3 protein: CASSLALAGDTQYF

V gene: TRBV19
D gene: NA
clone size: NA
J gene: TRBJ1-1
CDR3 DNA: TGTGCCAGTAGTATCCTACCTAACACTGAAGCTTTCTTT
CDR3 protein: CASSILPNTEAFF

V gene: TRBV4-1
D gene: NA
clone size: NA
J gene: TRBJ2-7
CDR3 DNA: TGCGCCAGCAGCCAAGTATCAGCGGTCCCGGGCGAGCAGTACTTC
CDR3 protein: CASSQVSAVPGEQYF

V gene: TRBV14
D gene: TRBD2
clone size: NA
J gene: TRBJ2-1
CDR3 DNA: TGTGCCAGCAGCCAAGATCTAGCGACTAGCGGGAGGCTCTACAATGAGCAGTTCTTC
CDR3 protein: CASSQDLATSGRLYNEQFF

V gene: TRBV28
D gene: TRBD2
clone size: NA
J gene: TRBJ2-7
CDR3 DNA: TGTGCCAGCAGAGATAGCGGGAGGAGCTCCTACGAGCAGTACTTC
CDR3 protein: CASRDSGRSSYEQYF

V gene: TRBV5-7
D gene: NA
clone size: NA
J gene: TRBJ1-6
CDR3 DNA: TGTGCCAGCGACCCGAGGACACCCCTCCACTTT
CDR3 protein: CASDPRTPLHF

V gene: TRBV2
D gene: NA
clone size: once
J gene: TRBJ1-1
CDR3 DNA: TGTGCCAGCAGTGATACAGGCGAGAACACTGAAGCTTTCTTT
CDR3 protein: CASSDTGENTEAFF

V gene: TRBV24-1
D gene: NA
clone size: once
J gene: TRBJ2-1
CDR3 DNA: TGTGCCACCAGTGATTCGGGGGTCAATGAGCAGTTCTTC
CDR3 protein: CATSDSGVNEQFF

V gene: TRBV3-1/TRBV3-2
D gene: TRBD2
clone size: NA
J gene: TRBJ2-1
CDR3 DNA: TGTGCCAGCAGGAGGACTAGCGAAACCTACAATGAGCAGTTCTTC
CDR3 protein: CASRRTSETYNEQFF

V gene: TRBV28
D gene: NA
clone size: NA
J gene: TRBJ1-4
CDR3 DNA: TGTGCCAGCAGGGGGGACACAGCTAATGAAAAACTGTTTTTT
CDR3 protein: CASRGDTANEKLFF

V gene: TRBV7-9
D gene: NA
clone size: NA
J gene: TRBJ2-7
CDR3 DNA: TGTGCCAGCAGCCCGCCGAAGAGGGTCGACGAGCAGTACTTC
CDR3 protein: CASSPPKRVDEQYF

V gene: TRBV6-1
D gene: TRBD1
clone size: NA
J gene: TRBJ2-7
CDR3 DNA: TGTGCCAGCAGTGAAGAGGACGGCGGACAGGGTGGGTTCTACTTC
CDR3 protein: CASSEEDGGQGGFYF

V gene: TRBV11-2
D gene: NA
clone size: NA
J gene: TRBJ2-3
CDR3 DNA: TGTGCCAGCAGCTTAGAGGGCAGGGCCACAGATACGCAGTATTTT
CDR3 protein: CASSLEGRATDTQYF

V gene: TRBV7-9
D gene: NA
clone size: NA
J gene: TRBJ1-5
CDR3 DNA: TGTGCCAGCAGCGCCTTGGGGGGGCATCAGCCCCAGCATTTT
CDR3 protein: CASSALGGHQPQHF

V gene: TRBV6-5
D gene: NA
clone size: NA
J gene: TRBJ1-5
CDR3 DNA: TGTGCCAGCTATAGCGGACATAGGAATCAGCCCCAGCATTTT
CDR3 protein: CASYSGHRNQPQHF

V gene: TRBV29-1
D gene: TRBD2
clone size: NA
J gene: TRBJ2-7
CDR3 DNA: TGCAGCGTTGAAGGAGGGAGGGGAACCTACGAGCAGTACTTC
CDR3 protein: CSVEGGRGTYEQYF

V gene: TRBV3-1/TRBV3-2
D gene: NA
clone size: NA
J gene: TRBJ1-5
CDR3 DNA: TGTGCCAGCAGCCACCAGAGCAATCAGCCCCAGCATTTT
CDR3 protein: CASSHQSNQPQHF

V gene: TRBV3-1/TRBV3-2
D gene: NA
clone size: once
J gene: TRBJ2-1
CDR3 DNA: TGTGCCAGCAGCCGACTCGACTATCCTGAGCAGTTCTTC
CDR3 protein: CASSRLDYPEQFF

V gene: TRBV18
D gene: NA
clone size: once
J gene: TRBJ2-7
CDR3 DNA: TGTGCCAGCTCACCACGGTCACAGGGAAGCTCCTACGAGCAGTACTTC
CDR3 protein: CASSPRSQGSSYEQYF

V gene: TRBV7-8
D gene: NA
clone size: few
J gene: TRBJ1-5
CDR3 DNA: TGTGCCAGCAAGGGCGGGCCGGAAAGCAATCAGCCCCAGCATTTT
CDR3 protein: CASKGGPESNQPQHF

V gene: TRBV7-9
D gene: NA
clone size: NA
J gene: TRBJ2-3
CDR3 DNA: TGTGCCAGCAGTACCGGGACACTAACATTCGGAGATACGCAGTATTTT
CDR3 protein: CASSTGTLTFGDTQYF

V gene: TRBV4-1
D gene: NA
clone size: NA
J gene: TRBJ2-1
CDR3 DNA: TGCGCCAGCAGCGGACAGGACGGGAGGGAACAGTTCTTC
CDR3 protein: CASSGQDGREQFF

V gene: TRBV7-8
D gene: TRBD2
clone size: once
J gene: TRBJ2-5
CDR3 DNA: TGTGCCAGCAGCTTAAGTAGCGGGGGGGCCGGGGAGACCCAGTACTTC
CDR3 protein: CASSLSSGGAGETQYF

V gene: TRBV7-9
D gene: TRBD1
clone size: few
J gene: TRBJ1-2
CDR3 DNA: TGTGCCAGCAGCTTAACAGGGGGCTCGTCTAACTATGGCTACACCTTC
CDR3 protein: CASSLTGGSSNYGYTF

V gene: TRBV29-1
D gene: TRBD1
clone size: NA
J gene: TRBJ1-1
CDR3 DNA: TGCAGCGTGACAGGGTTGGGCACTGAAGCTTTCTTT
CDR3 protein: CSVTGLGTEAFF

V gene: TRBV7-3
D gene: TRBD1
clone size: NA
J gene: TRBJ2-2
CDR3 DNA: TGTGCCAGCAGCTTAAAGATCGGACAGGGAAAAACCGGGGAGCTGTTTTTT
CDR3 protein: CASSLKIGQGKTGELFF

V gene: TRBV10-3
D gene: NA
clone size: NA
J gene: TRBJ2-5
CDR3 DNA: TGTGCCATCAGCTGGACTGGGGAGACCCAGTACTTC
CDR3 protein: CAISWTGETQYF

V gene: TRBV11-2
D gene: NA
clone size: NA
J gene: TRBJ2-1
CDR3 DNA: TGTGCCAGCACCTCTGCGGGGAATGAGCAGTTCTTC
CDR3 protein: CASTSAGNEQFF

V gene: TRBV6-1
D gene: TRBD1
clone size: NA
J gene: TRBJ1-3
CDR3 DNA: TGTGCCAGCAGTGACCAGGGGGTCTCTGGAAACACCATATATTTT
CDR3 protein: CASSDQGVSGNTIYF

V gene: TRBV12-3/TRBV12-4
D gene: NA
clone size: NA
J gene: TRBJ2-7
CDR3 DNA: TGTGCCAGCAGTTTGTCCAGGGACGAGCAGTACTTC
CDR3 protein: CASSLSRDEQYF

V gene: TRBV19
D gene: NA
clone size: NA
J gene: TRBJ2-1
CDR3 DNA: TGTGCCAGCTCTAGTAGGGGGGGGCTTCGGACGAATGAGCAGTTCTTC
CDR3 protein: CASSSRGGLRTNEQFF

V gene: TRBV5-5
D gene: TRBD1
clone size: NA
J gene: TRBJ2-7
CDR3 DNA: TGTGCCAGCAGCACCGGGACAGATGTCTACGAGCAGTACTTC
CDR3 protein: CASSTGTDVYEQYF

V gene: TRBV5-1
D gene: NA
clone size: NA
J gene: TRBJ2-1
CDR3 DNA: TGCGCCAGCAGCTTGGGGACAGCAACCTTATCCTACAATGAGCAGTTCTTC
CDR3 protein: CASSLGTATLSYNEQFF

V gene: TRBV9
D gene: TRBD1
clone size: NA
J gene: TRBJ2-7
CDR3 DNA: TGTGCCAGCAGCGCCGGGACAGGGGGCTACTACGAGCAGTACTTC
CDR3 protein: CASSAGTGGYYEQYF

V gene: TRBV6-5
D gene: NA
clone size: NA
J gene: TRBJ2-3
CDR3 DNA: TGTGCCAGCAGTCTTAGAGATACGCAGTATTTT
CDR3 protein: CASSLRDTQYF

V gene: TRBV19
D gene: NA
clone size: once
J gene: TRBJ1-1
CDR3 DNA: TGTGTTAGGGGGGGGGTGGCGAACACTGAAGCTTTCTTT
CDR3 protein: CVRGGVANTEAFF

V gene: TRBV27
D gene: TRBD1
clone size: NA
J gene: TRBJ2-5
CDR3 DNA: TGTGCCAGCAGTTTAGGGACAGGGGGGCAAGAGACCCAGTACTTC
CDR3 protein: CASSLGTGGQETQYF

V gene: TRBV11-2
D gene: TRBD2
clone size: NA
J gene: TRBJ2-3
CDR3 DNA: TGTGCCAGCAGCTTAGCTAGCGGGACCGGTGTGAATACGCAGTATTTT
CDR3 protein: CASSLASGTGVNTQYF

V gene: TRBV7-3
D gene: TRBD1
clone size: NA
J gene: TRBJ2-5
CDR3 DNA: TGTGCCAGCAGCTCGGACAGGGTTGAGACCCAGTACTTC
CDR3 protein: CASSSDRVETQYF

V gene: TRBV13
D gene: TRBD1
clone size: NA
J gene: TRBJ2-7
CDR3 DNA: TGTGCCAGCAGCTCGGGACAGGGCGCCTACGAGCAGTACTTC
CDR3 protein: CASSSGQGAYEQYF